This TCR beta chain was observed in a study of T cells in localized non-small cell lung cancer. For this clone: Antigen: not known.

The study's findings and limits: The highest T cell clonality was in uninvolved adjacent lung, above tumor.

Data came from immunoSEQ multiplex PCR; TCRdb stores just in-frame clones and leaves some out. The sample yields approximately 2,800 clones, roughly 25% seen once. Sequencing used normal lung tissue next to the tumor, obtained before any cancer treatment. The sequence was collected from a woman aged 40-69 years with stage I lung adenocarcinoma.

The CDR3 nucleotides are TGTGCCAGTAGTATAGGAGGGAACAGGGGCCAGCCCCAGCATTTT. As protein: CASSIGGNRGQPQHF. The chain uses TRBV19 and TRBJ1-5, with 7 bases matching TRBD1. J lost 7 bases, V lost 1 base, and 7 bases had no gene match. The CDR3 spans 15 residues. Germline V gene lookup returns CDR1 LNHDA and CDR2 SQIVND (reference sequence).